Given below is one T cell receptor (beta chain) in context. Its antigen is as yet unknown. It was with a sample-barcoded 5' primer and a J-beta primer mix that a second PCR of about 6 to 11 cycles was run. TCRdb reprocessed the 5' RACE reads via MiXCR and lists one record per CDR3 protein. The table lists about 900,000 distinct CDR3 sequences, approximately 65% of them singletons, with roughly 25% in the top ten. The data belong to a study of blood T cells in healthy people across ages. Study outcomes and limitations: Comparison with aged donors showed that long-lived donors had more naive CD4+ cells and higher diversity. A strong correlation was seen between TCR beta diversity and naive T cell percentage.

The CDR3 extends over 14 amino acids. V lost 6 bases and J lost 0, with 13 bases in between. Germline loops: CDR1 SQVTM, CDR2 ANQGSEA. The chain joins TRBV29-1 to TRBJ2-3; D might be TRBD1 (6 bases). The receptor comes from a man aged 25 to 40 in good health. The sample taken for sequencing was blood. The CDR3 protein is CSVVQGRSTDTQYF. The CDR3 region has the DNA TGCAGCGTCGTACAGGGCAGGAGCACAGATACGCAGTATTTT.